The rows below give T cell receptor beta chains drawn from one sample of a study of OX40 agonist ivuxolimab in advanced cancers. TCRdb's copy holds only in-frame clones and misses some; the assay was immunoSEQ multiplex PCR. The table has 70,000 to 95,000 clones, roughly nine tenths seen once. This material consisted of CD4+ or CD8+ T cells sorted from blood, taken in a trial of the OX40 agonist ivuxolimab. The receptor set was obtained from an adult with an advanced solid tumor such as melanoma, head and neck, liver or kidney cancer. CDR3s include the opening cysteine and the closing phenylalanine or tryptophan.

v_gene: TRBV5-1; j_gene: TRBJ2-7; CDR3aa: CASSLGWDNEQYF
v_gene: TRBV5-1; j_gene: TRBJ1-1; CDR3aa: CASSQRDRAGTEAFF
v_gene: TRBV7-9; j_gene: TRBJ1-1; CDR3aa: CASRKEVGTEAFF
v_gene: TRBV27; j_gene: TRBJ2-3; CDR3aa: CASSLYPDRQDTDTQYF
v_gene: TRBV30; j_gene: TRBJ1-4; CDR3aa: CAWRRGAGTNEKLFF
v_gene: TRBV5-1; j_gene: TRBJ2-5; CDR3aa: CASSPGLAGVETQYF
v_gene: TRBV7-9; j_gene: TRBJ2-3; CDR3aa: CAVQQGTDTQYF
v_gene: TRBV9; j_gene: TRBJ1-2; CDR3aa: CASSVAPAEWGLNYGYTF
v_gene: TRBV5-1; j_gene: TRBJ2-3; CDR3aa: CASFSGGAEDTQYF
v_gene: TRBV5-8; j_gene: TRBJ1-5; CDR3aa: CASSPGHISNQPQHF
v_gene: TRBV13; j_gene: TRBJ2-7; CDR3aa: CASSLRLTSGPYEQYF
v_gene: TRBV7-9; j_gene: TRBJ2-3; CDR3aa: CASSFRLGPDTQYF
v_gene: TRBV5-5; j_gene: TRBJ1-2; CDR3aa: CASSPTGGYGYTF
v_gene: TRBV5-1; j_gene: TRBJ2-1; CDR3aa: CASSLGLFEGEQFF
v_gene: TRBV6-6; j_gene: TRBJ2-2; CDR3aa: CATMGDGELFF
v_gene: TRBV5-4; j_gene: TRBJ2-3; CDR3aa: CASSLSTGSRTDTQYF
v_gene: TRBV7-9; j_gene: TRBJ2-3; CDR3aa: CASSFSGATSTDTQYF
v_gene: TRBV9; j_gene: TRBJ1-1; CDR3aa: CASSAGPTRTEAFF
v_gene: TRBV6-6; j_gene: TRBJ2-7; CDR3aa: CASRGASSGSYEQYF
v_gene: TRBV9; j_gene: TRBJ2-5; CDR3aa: CASSLIQGETQYF
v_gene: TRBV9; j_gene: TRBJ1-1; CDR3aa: CASSPLTEAFF
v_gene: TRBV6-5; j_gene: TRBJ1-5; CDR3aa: CASKDGQGVNQPQHF
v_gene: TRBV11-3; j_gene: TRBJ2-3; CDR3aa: CASNRAGGGTDTQYF
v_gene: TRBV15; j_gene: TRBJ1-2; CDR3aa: CATSRGQGTYGYTF
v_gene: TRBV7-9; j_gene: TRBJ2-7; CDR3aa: CASSRDGLPYEQYF
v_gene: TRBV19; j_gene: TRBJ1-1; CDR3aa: CASSTTGGGVNTEAFF
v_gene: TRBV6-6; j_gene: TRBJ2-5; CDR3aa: CASSRQGPSQETQYF
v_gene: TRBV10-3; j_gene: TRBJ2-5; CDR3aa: CAIGQPEETQYF
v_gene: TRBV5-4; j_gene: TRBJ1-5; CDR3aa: CASSQVEGQGRNQPQHF
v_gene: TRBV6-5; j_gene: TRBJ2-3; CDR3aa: CASRPGQGPHTQYF
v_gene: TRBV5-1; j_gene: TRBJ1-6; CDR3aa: CASREEGGGSSPLHF
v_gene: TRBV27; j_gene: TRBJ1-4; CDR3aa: CASRGGTNEKLFF
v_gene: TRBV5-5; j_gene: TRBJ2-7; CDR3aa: CASSSGSGGQYF
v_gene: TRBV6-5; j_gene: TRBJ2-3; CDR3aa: CASSYGTATTDTQYF
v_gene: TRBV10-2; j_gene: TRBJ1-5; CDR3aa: CASSENGINQPQHF
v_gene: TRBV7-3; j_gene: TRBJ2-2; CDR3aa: CASSFGLTGELFF
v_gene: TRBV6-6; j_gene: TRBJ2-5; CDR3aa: CASSQTTGGETQYF
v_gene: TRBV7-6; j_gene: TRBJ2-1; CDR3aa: CASSLTGRDNEQFF
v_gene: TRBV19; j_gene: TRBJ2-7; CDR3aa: CASSILFGGGGYEQYF
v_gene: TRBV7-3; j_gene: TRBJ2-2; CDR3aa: CASSSTGSTGELFF
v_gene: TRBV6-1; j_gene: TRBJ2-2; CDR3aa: CATGTGELFF
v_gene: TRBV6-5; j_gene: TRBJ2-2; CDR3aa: CASSTSATNTGELFF
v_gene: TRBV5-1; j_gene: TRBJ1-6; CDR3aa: CASSGTGASGSPLHF
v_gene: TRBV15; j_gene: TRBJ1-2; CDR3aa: CATSHPDTSYGYTF
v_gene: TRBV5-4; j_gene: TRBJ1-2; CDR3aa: CASSHALSDSDYGYTF
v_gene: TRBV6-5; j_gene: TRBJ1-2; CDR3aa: CASSAGQGDRYTF
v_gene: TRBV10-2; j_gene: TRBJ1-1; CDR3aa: CASNFGDSSNTEAFF
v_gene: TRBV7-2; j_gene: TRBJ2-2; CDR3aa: CASSAPTGGTGELFF
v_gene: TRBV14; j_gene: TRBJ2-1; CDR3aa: CASSQATGLAGGSYNEQFF
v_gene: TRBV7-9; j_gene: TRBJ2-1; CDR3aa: CASSLQGAPDNEQFF
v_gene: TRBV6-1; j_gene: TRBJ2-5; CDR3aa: CASSLTGTKETQYF
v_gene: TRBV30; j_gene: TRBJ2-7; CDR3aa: CAWSGGQGIYEQYF
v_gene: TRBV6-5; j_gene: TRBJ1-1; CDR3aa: CASRLAGGSEAFF
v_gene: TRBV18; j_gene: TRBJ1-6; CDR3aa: CASSPVLGQGFNSPLHF
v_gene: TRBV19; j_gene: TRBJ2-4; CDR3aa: CASSIEGVSKNIQYF
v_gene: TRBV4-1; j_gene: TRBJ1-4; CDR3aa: CASSQDWGREKLFF
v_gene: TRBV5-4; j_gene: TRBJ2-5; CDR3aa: CASSLRTGSGETQYF